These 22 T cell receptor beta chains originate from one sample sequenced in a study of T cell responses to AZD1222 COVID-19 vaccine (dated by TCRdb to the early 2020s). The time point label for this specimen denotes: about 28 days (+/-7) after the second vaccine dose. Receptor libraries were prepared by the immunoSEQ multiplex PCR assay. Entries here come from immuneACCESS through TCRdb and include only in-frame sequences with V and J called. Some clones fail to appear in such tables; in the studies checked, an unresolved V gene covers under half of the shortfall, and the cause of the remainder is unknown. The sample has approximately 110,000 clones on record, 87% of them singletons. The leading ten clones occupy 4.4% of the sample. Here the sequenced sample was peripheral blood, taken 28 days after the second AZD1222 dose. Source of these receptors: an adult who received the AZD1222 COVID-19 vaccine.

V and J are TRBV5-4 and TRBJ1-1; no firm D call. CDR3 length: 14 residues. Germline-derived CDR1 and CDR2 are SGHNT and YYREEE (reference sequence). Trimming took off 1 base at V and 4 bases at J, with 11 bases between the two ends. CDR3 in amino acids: CASSLREVGTEAFF. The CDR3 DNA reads TGTGCCAGCAGCTTGAGGGAAGTCGGCACTGAAGCTTTCTTT.

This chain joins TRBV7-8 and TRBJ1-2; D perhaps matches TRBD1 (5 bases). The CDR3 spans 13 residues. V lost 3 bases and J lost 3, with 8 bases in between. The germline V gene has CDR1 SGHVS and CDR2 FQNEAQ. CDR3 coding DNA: TGTGCCAGCAGCTTGGGAGGGGACTATGGCTACACCTTC. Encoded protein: CASSLGGDYGYTF.

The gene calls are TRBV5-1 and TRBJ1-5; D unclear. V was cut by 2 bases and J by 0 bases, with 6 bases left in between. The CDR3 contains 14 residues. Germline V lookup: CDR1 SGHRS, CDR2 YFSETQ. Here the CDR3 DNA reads TGCGCCAGCAGCTTAGGAGGTAGCAATCAGCCCCAGCATTTT. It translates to CASSLGGSNQPQHF.

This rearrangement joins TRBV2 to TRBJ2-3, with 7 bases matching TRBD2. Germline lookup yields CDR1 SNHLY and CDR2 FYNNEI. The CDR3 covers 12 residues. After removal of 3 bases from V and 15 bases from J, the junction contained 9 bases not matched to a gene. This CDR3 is CASSERGGFLYF. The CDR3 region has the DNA TGTGCCAGCAGTGAGAGGGGAGGGTTCCTCTATTTT.

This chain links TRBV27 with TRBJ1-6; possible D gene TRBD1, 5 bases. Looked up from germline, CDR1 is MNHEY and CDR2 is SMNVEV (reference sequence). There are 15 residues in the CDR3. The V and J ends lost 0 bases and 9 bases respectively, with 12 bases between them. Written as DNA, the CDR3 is TGTGCCAGCAGTTTATCGCAGGGCAGAAGTTCACCCCTCCACTTT. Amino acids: CASSLSQGRSSPLHF.

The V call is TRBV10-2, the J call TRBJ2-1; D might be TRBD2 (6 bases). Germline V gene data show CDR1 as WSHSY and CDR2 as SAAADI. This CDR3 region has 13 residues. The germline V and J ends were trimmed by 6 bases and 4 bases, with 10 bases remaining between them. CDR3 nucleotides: TGCGCCAGCAGCCCGGACTATTACAATGAGCAGTTCTTC. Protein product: CASSPDYYNEQFF.

In nucleotides, the CDR3 is TGTGCCAGCAGTTCCCAGGGGGCCTATCAGCCCCAGCATTTT. Residues: CASSSQGAYQPQHF. The chain carries TRBV28 and TRBJ1-5; 8 nucleotides match TRBD1. J gave up 5 bases and V 4 bases, and 4 bases lay outside the gene matches. CDR1 and CDR2 (germline): MDHEN, SYDVKM. CDR3 length equals 14 residues.

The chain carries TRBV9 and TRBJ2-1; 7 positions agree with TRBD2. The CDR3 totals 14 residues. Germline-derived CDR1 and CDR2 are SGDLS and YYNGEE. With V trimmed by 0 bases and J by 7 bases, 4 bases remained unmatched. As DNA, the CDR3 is TGTGCCAGCAGCGTAGCGGGGGGTCCGAATGAGCAGTTCTTC. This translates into CASSVAGGPNEQFF.

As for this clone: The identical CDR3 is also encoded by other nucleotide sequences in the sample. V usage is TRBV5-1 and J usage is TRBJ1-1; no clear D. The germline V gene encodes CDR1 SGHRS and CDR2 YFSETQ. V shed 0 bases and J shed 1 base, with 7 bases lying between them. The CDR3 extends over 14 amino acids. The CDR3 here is CASSLVAQNTEAFF. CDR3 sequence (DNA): TGCGCCAGCAGCTTGGTAGCTCAGAACACTGAAGCTTTCTTT.

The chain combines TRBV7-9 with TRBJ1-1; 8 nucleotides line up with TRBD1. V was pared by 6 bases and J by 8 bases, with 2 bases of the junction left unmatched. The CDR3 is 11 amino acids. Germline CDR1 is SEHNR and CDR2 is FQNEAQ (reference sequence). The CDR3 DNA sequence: TGTGCCAGCAGTTGGGACAGGGAAGCTTTCTTT. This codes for CASSWDREAFF.

The CDR3 DNA reads as TGTGCCAGCAGCCCAACAGGGAGCGTAAGAGGGGACACTGAAGCTTTCTTT. Translated, it gives CASSPTGSVRGDTEAFF. This sequence joins TRBV9 and TRBJ1-1; a possible D gene is TRBD1 (6 bases). Germline V gene lookup returns CDR1 SGDLS and CDR2 YYNGEE. V was trimmed by 4 bases and J by 3 bases, leaving 22 bases between them. The CDR3 extends over 17 amino acids.

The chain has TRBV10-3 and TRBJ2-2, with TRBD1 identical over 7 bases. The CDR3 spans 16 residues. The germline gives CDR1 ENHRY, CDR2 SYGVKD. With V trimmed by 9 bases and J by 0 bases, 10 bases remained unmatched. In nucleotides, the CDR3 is TGTGCCATTCGGAAAGGCGGACAGGCGAACACCGGGGAGCTGTTTTTT. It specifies CAIRKGGQANTGELFF.

CDR3 residues: CASSLTAGTGRRQYNSPLHF. The CDR3 coding sequence is TGTGCCAGCAGCCTCACCGCCGGGACAGGGCGTCGACAGTATAATTCACCCCTCCACTTT. The chain links TRBV6-6 to TRBJ1-6; TRBD1 matches at 9 bases. Germline loops: CDR1 MNHNY, CDR2 SVGAGI (reference sequence). Unmatched junction bases numbered 19, after V lost 6 bases and J lost 4 bases. This CDR3 has 20 residues.

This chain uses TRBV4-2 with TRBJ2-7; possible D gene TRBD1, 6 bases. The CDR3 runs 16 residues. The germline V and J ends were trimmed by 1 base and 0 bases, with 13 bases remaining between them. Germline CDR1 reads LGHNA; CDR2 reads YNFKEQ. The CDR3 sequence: CASSQGQQGGSYEQYF. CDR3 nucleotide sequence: TGTGCCAGCAGCCAAGGCCAACAGGGCGGCTCCTACGAGCAGTACTTC.

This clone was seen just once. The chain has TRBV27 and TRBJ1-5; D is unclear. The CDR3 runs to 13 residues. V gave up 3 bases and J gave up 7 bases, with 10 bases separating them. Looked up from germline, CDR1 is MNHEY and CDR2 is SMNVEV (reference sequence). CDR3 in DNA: TGTGCCAGCAGTTTCGTCGGGAAACAGCCCCAGCATTTT. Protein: CASSFVGKQPQHF.

CDR3 bases: TGCGCCAGCAGCCTCCTGGGACAGGTTGGTACCTACGAGCAGTACTTC. Its translation: CASSLLGQVGTYEQYF. The V and J genes are TRBV4-3 and TRBJ2-7; 8 nucleotides align to TRBD1. J gave up 2 bases and V 4 bases, and 10 bases lay outside the gene matches. This CDR3 is 16 amino acids long. From germline, CDR1 is LGHNA and CDR2 YSLEER.

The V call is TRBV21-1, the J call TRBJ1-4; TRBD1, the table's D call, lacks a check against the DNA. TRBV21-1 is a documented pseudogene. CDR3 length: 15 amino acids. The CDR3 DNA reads TGTGCCAGCAGCGCGCAGGGTCCGGCTAATGAAAAACTGTTTTTT. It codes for CASSAQGPANEKLFF.

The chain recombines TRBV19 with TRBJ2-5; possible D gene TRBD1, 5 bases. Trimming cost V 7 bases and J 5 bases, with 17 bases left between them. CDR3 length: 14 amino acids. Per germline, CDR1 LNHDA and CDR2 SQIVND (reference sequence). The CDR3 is CASTPQGRVETQYF. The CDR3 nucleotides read TGTGCCAGTACCCCCCAGGGCAGGGTGGAGACCCAGTACTTC.

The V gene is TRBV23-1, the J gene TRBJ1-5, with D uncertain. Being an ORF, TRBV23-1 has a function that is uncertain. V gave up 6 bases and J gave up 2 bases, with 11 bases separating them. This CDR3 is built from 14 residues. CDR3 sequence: CASRLPFGNQPQHF. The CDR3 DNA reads TGCGCCAGCAGGCTACCGTTTGGCAATCAGCCCCAGCATTTT.

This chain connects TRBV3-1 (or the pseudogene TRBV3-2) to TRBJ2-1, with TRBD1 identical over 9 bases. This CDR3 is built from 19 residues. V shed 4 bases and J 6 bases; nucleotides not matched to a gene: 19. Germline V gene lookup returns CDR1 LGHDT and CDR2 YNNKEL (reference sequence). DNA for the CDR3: TGTGCCAGCAGCCCCATTGGGAAATCCGGGACAGGGTCCGTCAATGAGCAGTTCTTC. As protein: CASSPIGKSGTGSVNEQFF.

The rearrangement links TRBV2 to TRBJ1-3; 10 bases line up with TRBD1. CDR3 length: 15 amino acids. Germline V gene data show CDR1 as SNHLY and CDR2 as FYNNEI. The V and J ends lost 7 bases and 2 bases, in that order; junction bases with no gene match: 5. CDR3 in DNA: TGTGCCAGCATGGGACAGGGGAGGACTGGAAACACCATATATTTT. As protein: CASMGQGRTGNTIYF.

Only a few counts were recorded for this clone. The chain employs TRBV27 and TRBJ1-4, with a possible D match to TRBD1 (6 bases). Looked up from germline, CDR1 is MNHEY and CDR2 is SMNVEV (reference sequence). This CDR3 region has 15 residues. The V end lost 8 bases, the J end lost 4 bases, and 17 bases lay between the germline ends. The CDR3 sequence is CASLSPGADNEKLFF. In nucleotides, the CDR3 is TGTGCCAGCTTATCCCCAGGGGCCGATAATGAAAAACTGTTTTTT. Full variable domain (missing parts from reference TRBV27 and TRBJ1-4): EAQVTQNPRYLITVTGKKLTVTCSQNMNHEYMSWYRQDPGLGLRQIYYSMNVEVTDKGDVPEGYKVSRKEKRNFPLILESPSPNQTSLYFCASLSPGADNEKLFFGSGTQLSVL.